This T cell receptor beta chain is drawn from a study of Ad26.COV2.S vaccination and SARS-CoV-2 variants. The treatment is: about 20 received Ad26.COV2.S at low or high dose, single or two shots; about five received placebo; per-sample allocation not given. It was on day 63 after the first vaccine or placebo injection that samples were taken. Using immunoSEQ multiplex PCR, the repertoire was profiled, and TCRdb retains in-frame clones only, with some absent. The table lists roughly 680,000 clones, more than 80% of them singletons. The germline gives CDR1 KGHDR, CDR2 SFDVKD. J gave up 7 bases and V 3 bases, and 2 bases lay outside the gene matches. This CDR3 is built from 14 residues.

This material consisted of peripheral blood, taken in a trial of Ad26.COV2.S vaccine versus placebo. The TCR originated in a person aged 18 to 59 who received the Ad26.COV2.S COVID-19 vaccine or a placebo. V gene TRBV24-1 combines with J gene TRBJ2-7; 13 bases fit TRBD2. CDR3 nucleotide sequence: TGTGCCACCAGTGATCCGGGACTAGCGGGAGAGCAGTACTTC. Its protein product is CATSDPGLAGEQYF.